The rows below give T cell receptor beta chains drawn from one sample of a study of blood T cell repertoires in COVID-19. The repertoire was sequenced with immunoSEQ multiplex PCR; TCRdb's copy has only in-frame clones and lacks some. The table includes about 210,000 clones, about 92% detected once. The specimen was peripheral blood. Source of these receptors: a man aged 25-45 years with acute or convalescent COVID-19. Both conserved end residues are part of each CDR3. The order of the fields is V gene, D gene, J gene, clone size, CDR3 protein. A D gene is named only where the DNA matches it firmly. Size is omitted from some rows. Given values are once, few, many or a class for expanded clones.

TRBV6-1	.	TRBJ1-2	.	CASSEQGASYGYTF
TRBV11-2	.	TRBJ1-1	.	CASRMETGNTEAFF
TRBV5-1	TRBD2	TRBJ2-3	.	CASSAPGLAGTTDTQYF
TRBV28	.	TRBJ2-1	.	CASSHPGHFSLRSPSYNEQFF
TRBV19	TRBD2	TRBJ2-1	.	CASSPLAGGPWEQFF
TRBV11-2	.	TRBJ2-5	.	CASSLGHRETQYF
TRBV5-1	.	TRBJ2-7	few	CASSFFLAVYEQYF
TRBV2	.	TRBJ2-2	.	CASTETGNTGELFF
TRBV6-5	TRBD1	TRBJ2-2	.	CASSKQGPNTGELFF
TRBV21-1	.	TRBJ2-7	.	CASSKGPRGRGYEQYF
TRBV6-5	.	TRBJ2-5	.	CASSTSLETQYF
TRBV30	TRBD2	TRBJ2-3	few	CAWSVGGTSVPRAQYF
TRBV11-2	.	TRBJ1-6	.	CASSLQGGNSPLHF
TRBV2	TRBD1	TRBJ1-1	.	CAKRQGRTEAFF
TRBV5-1	.	TRBJ1-2	.	CASSLPGDYGYTF
TRBV7-9	.	TRBJ2-5	.	CASTVPPGAQETQYF
TRBV19	.	TRBJ1-1	.	CASSWAGLEAFF
TRBV19	.	TRBJ2-2	.	CASSITGTNTGELFF
TRBV6-1	.	TRBJ2-7	.	CASSGGTPPKSYEQYF
TRBV5-1	.	TRBJ1-2	.	CARRPSGENYGYTF
TRBV7-2	TRBD2	TRBJ2-5	.	CASSPPGREGETQYF
TRBV28	TRBD2	TRBJ2-1	.	CASSFVAGTYNEQFF
TRBV4-2	.	TRBJ1-1	.	CASSQDGSRKAFF
TRBV6-5	.	TRBJ2-7	.	CASIHTAGQSYEQYF
TRBV6-5	TRBD1	TRBJ1-4	few	CASSLTGGEVKLFF
TRBV30	.	TRBJ2-2	.	CAWNIFQGGGELFF
TRBV7-3	TRBD1	TRBJ2-3	.	CASSATGVLTDTQYF
TRBV5-6	.	TRBJ2-5	.	CASSLARVFGNQETQYF
TRBV28	.	TRBJ2-2	.	CATRDSRGGAGELFF
TRBV6-5	TRBD1	TRBJ1-1	.	CASKRTGGTAFF
TRBV6-5	.	TRBJ1-1	.	CASSYSGGKAFF
TRBV19	TRBD1	TRBJ2-5	.	CASTSGGADGGKTQYF
TRBV28	TRBD1	TRBJ1-4	.	CATAWTGDEKLFF
TRBV6-4	TRBD2	TRBJ2-1	.	CASSDSGSGGDEQFF
TRBV7-9	.	TRBJ2-7	few	CASSFGQRPPYEQYF
TRBV1	.	TRBJ1-1	.	CTSSQDHGARTEAFF
TRBV7-2	TRBD1	TRBJ2-2	.	CASSPRSGRGRLSTGELFF
TRBV7-3	TRBD1	TRBJ1-1	few	CASSHRQGVGSEAFF
TRBV19	.	TRBJ2-1	.	CASSIASALRGNEQFF
TRBV28	.	TRBJ1-3	.	CASSRTVHSGNTIYF
TRBV18	.	TRBJ1-3	.	CASSPSGGGEGNTIYF
TRBV5-1	TRBD1	TRBJ1-1	.	CASSIGQGTGNTEAFF
TRBV20-1	.	TRBJ2-1	.	CSARGDSAASYNEQFF
TRBV7-8	.	TRBJ1-5	.	CASSLDPAFTGYRGHQPQHF
TRBV30	.	TRBJ2-1	.	CAWSVVAQSGEQFF
TRBV7-9	.	TRBJ2-1	.	CASSLQGFIYNEQFF
TRBV5-4	.	TRBJ1-3	.	CASSLGSLLAGNTIYF
TRBV7-9	TRBD2	TRBJ2-1	.	CASSKGGQRGNNEQFF
TRBV4-1	.	TRBJ2-1	.	CASSQETGEQFF
TRBV7-3	.	TRBJ2-2	once	CASSLTPLTGNTGELFF